This T cell receptor beta chain was retrieved from a study of blood T cell repertoires in COVID-19. About the research overall: COVID-19 samples collected from the United States, Italy and Spain covered acute and convalescent phases. Sources were T cells, B-cell-depleted T cells, or PBMCs; the material itself was cDNA or gDNA.

Authors' methods: For nucleated cells, counts were estimated from reference gene primer amplification. Generated by immunoSEQ multiplex PCR, the TCRdb table keeps only in-frame clones and is missing some. The DNA was the basis for D and trimming; V, J and clone size are from that table. Of 150,000 to 200,000 clones listed, more than 75% are singletons. Losses at the gene ends were 5 bases for V and 0 bases for J; bases not matched to a gene: 12. The germline CDR1 and CDR2 sequences are SGHAT and FQNNGV. CDR3 length: 19 amino acids. This chain connects TRBV11-2 to TRBJ2-3; 12 nucleotides match TRBD2. Sequenced material: peripheral blood. This TCR derives from a human donor in a cohort sampled during active COVID-19. DNA of the CDR3: TGTGCCAGCAGCGCCGAACTAGCGGGGGGTAACCCTAGCACAGATACGCAGTATTTT. Protein product: CASSAELAGGNPSTDTQYF.